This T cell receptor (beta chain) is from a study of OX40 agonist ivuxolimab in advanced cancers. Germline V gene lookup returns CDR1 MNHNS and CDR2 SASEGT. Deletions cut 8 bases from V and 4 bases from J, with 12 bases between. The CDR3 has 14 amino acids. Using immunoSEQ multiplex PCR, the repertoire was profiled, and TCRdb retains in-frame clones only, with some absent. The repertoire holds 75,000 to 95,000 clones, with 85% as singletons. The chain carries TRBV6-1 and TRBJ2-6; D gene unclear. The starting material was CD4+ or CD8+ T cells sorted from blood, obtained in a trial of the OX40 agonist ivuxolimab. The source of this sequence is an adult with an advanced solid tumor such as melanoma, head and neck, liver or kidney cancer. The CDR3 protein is CASPKSPGANVLTF. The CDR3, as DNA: TGTGCCAGCCCTAAGAGCCCAGGGGCCAACGTCCTGACTTTC.